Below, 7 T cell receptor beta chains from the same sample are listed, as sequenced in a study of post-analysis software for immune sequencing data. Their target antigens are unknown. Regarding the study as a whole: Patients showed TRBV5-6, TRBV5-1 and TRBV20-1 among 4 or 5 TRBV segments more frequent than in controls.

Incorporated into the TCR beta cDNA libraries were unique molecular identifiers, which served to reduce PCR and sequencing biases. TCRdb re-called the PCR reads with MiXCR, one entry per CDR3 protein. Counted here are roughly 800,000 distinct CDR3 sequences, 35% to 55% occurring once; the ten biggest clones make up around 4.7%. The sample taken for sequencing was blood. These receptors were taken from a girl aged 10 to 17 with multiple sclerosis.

In DNA, the CDR3 is TGTGCCAGCAGCCCTAGATCAGGGGCGTCCGGGGAGCTGTTTTTT. Its translation: CASSPRSGASGELFF. V gene TRBV7-6 combines with J gene TRBJ2-2; tentatively, D is TRBD1 (6 bases). Between the trimmed V and J ends, which lost 5 bases and 6 bases, there was a span of 16 bases. Germline lookup yields CDR1 SGHVS and CDR2 FNYEAQ. The CDR3 runs 15 residues.

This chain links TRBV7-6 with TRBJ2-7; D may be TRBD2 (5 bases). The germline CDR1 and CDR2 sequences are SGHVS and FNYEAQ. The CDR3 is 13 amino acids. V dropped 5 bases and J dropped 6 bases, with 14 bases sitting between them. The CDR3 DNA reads TGTGCCAGCAGCCCCCTAGGACTGGGCGAGCAGTACTTC. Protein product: CASSPLGLGEQYF. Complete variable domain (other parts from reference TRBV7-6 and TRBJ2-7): GAGVSQSPRYKVTKRGQDVALRCDPISGHVSLYWYRQALGQGPEFLTYFNYEAQQDKSGLPNDRFSAERPEGSISTLTIQRTEQRDSAMYRCASSPLGLGEQYFGPGTRLTVT.

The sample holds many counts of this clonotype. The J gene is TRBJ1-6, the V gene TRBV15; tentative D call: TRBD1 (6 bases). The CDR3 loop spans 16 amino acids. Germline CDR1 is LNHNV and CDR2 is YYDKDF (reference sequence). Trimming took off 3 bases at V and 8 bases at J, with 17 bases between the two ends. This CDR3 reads CATSSFLQGLDSPLHF. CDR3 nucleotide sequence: TGTGCCACCAGCAGTTTTCTACAGGGTTTGGATTCACCCCTCCACTTT.

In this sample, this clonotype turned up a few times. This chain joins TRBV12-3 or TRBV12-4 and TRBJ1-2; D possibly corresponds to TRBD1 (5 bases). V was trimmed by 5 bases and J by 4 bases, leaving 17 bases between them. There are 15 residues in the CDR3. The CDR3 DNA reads TGTGCCAGCAGTCCTGGTGGGGGAGGCGGCTATGGCTACACCTTC. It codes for CASSPGGGGGYGYTF.

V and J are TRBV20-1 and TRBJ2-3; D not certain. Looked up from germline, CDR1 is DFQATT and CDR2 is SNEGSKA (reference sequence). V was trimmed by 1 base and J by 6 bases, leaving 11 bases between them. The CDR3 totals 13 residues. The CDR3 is CSARVLVFDTQYF. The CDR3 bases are TGCAGTGCTAGAGTTCTAGTGTTTGATACGCAGTATTTT.

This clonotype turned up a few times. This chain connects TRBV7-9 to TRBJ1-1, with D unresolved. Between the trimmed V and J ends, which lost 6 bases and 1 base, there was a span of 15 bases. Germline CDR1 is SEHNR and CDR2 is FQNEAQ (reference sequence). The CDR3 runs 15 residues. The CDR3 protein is CASSSGRSGNTEAFF. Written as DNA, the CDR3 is TGTGCCAGCAGTTCCGGTCGGTCTGGGAACACTGAAGCTTTCTTT.

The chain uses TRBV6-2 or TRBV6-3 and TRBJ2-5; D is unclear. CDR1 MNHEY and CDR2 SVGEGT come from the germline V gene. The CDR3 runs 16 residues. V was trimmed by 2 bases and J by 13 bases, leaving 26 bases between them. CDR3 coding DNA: TGTGCCAGCAGTTACGAATCAGCGTCTCGGAACTACGAGCGGTACTTC. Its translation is CASSYESASRNYERYF.